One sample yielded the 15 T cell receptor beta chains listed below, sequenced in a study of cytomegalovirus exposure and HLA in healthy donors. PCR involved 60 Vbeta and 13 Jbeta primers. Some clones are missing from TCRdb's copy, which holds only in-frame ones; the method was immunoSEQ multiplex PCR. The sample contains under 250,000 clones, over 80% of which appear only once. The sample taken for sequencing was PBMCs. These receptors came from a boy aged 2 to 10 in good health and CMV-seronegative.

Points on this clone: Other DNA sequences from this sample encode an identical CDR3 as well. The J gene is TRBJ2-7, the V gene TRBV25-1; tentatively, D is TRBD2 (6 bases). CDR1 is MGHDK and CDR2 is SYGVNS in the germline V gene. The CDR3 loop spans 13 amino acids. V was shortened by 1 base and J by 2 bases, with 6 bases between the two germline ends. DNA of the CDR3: TGTGCCAGCAGTGAATCGGGGGCCTACGAGCAGTACTTC. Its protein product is CASSESGAYEQYF.

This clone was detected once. The CDR3 DNA sequence: TGCGCCAGCAGCTACCAGACAGCGAACACTGAAGCTTTCTTT. It is translated as CASSYQTANTEAFF. The rearrangement joins TRBV5-1 to TRBJ1-1; D is perhaps TRBD1 (5 bases). Germline assignment: CDR1 SGHRS and CDR2 YFSETQ. V was cut by 3 bases and J by 1 base, with 10 bases left in between. The CDR3 covers 14 residues.

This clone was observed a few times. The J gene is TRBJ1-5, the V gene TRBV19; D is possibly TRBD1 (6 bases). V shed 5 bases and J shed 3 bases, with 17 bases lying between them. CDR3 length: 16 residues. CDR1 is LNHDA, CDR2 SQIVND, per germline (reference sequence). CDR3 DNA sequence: TGTGCCAGTAGTTTCCTTGGGGGGGGCCCCAATCAGCCCCAGCATTTT. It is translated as CASSFLGGGPNQPQHF.

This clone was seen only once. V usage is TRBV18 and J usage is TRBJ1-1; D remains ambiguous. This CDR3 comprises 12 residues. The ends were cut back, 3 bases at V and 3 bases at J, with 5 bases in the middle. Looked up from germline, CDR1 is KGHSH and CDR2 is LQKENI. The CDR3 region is CASSPSDTEAFF. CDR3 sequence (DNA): TGTGCCAGCTCACCTTCGGACACTGAAGCTTTCTTT.

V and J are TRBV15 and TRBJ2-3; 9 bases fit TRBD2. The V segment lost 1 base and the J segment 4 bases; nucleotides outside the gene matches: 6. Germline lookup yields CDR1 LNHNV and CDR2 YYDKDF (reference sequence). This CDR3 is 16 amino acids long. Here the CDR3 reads CATSRVSGSFADTQYF. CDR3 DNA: TGTGCCACCAGCAGAGTTAGCGGGAGCTTTGCAGATACGCAGTATTTT.

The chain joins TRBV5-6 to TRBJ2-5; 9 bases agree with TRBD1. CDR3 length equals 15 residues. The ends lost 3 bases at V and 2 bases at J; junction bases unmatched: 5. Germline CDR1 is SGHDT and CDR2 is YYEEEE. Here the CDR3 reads CASSYPGTGQETQYF. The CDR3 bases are TGTGCCAGCAGCTATCCCGGGACAGGGCAAGAGACCCAGTACTTC.

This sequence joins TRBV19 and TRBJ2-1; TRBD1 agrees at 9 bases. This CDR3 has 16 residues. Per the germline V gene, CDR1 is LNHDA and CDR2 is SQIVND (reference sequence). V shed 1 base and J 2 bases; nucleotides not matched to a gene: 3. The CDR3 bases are TGTGCCAGTAGTATAGGGACAGGGGAGGCCTACAATGAGCAGTTCTTC. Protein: CASSIGTGEAYNEQFF.

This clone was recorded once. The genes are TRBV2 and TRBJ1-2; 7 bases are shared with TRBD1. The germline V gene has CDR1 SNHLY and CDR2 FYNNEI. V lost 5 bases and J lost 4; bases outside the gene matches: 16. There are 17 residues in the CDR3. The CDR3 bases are TGTGCCAGCAGTCCAACCTTACAGGGGATGTATAGCTATGGCTACACCTTC. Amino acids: CASSPTLQGMYSYGYTF.

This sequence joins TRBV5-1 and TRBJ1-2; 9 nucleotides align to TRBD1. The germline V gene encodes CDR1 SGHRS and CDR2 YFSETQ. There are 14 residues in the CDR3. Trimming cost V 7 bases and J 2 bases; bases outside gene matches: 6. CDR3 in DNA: TGCGCCAGCTCGGGACAGGGACAAAACTATGGCTACACCTTC. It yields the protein CASSGQGQNYGYTF.

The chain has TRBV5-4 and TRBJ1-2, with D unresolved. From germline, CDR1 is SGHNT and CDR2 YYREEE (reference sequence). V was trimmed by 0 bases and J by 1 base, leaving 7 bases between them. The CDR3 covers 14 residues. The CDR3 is CASSLVAGNYGYTF. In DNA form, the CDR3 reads TGTGCCAGCAGCTTGGTAGCGGGTAACTATGGCTACACCTTC. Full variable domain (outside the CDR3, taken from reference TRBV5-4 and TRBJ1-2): ETGVTQSPTHLIKTRGQQVTLRCSSQSGHNTVSWYQQALGQGPQFIFQYYREEENGRGNFPPRFSGLQFPNYSSELNVNALELDDSALYLCASSLVAGNYGYTFGSGTRLTVV.

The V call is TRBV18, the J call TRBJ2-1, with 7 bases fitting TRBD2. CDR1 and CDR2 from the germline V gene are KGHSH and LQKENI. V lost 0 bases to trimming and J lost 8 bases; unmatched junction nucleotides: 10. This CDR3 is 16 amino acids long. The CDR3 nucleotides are TGTGCCAGCTCACCACCGTATCTAGCGGCCAGCGATGAGCAGTTCTTC. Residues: CASSPPYLAASDEQFF.

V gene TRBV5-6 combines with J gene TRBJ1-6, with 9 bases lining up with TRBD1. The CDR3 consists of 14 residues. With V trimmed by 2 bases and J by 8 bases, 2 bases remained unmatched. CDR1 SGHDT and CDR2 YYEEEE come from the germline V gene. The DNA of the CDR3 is TGTGCCAGCAGCTTTCGGACAGGGGATTCACCCCTCCACTTT. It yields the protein CASSFRTGDSPLHF.

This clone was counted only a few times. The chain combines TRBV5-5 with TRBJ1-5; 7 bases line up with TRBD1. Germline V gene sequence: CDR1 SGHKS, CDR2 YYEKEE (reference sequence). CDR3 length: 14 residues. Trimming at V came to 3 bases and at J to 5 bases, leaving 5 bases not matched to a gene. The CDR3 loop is CASSSAQGDQPQHF. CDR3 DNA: TGTGCCAGCAGCTCCGCCCAGGGGGATCAGCCCCAGCATTTT.

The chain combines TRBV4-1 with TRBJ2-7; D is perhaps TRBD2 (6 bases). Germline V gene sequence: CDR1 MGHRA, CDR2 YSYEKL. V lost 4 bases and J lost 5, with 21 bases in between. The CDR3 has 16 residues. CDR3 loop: CASSRGPGTLGDEQYF. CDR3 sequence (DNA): TGCGCCAGCAGCCGAGGCCCCGGGACTCTCGGGGACGAGCAGTACTTC.

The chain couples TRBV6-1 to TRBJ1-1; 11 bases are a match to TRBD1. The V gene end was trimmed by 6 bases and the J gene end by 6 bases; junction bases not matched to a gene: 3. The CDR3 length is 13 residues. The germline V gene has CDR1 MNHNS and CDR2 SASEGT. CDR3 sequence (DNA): TGTGCCAGCAGGGGGGACAGGGGGGCTGAAGCTTTCTTT. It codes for CASRGDRGAEAFF.